Each of the 15 T cell receptor beta chains below was sequenced from the same sample in a study of CD8 T cell repertoires and HIV-1 epitope variants. The repertoire was sequenced with immunoSEQ multiplex PCR; TCRdb's copy has only in-frame clones and lacks some. This sample carries fewer than 6,000 clones, under 70% of them seen once, and the ten largest clones take around 43%. No antigen has been assigned to these receptors. Input material: cultured CD8+ T cells derived from PBMCs. The receptors were gathered from a male donor with HIV.

This rearrangement joins TRBV14 to TRBJ2-7, with D uncertain. V was trimmed by 0 bases and J by 4 bases, leaving 7 bases between them. The CDR3 totals 13 residues. The germline CDR1 and CDR2 sequences are SGHDN and FVKESK. CDR3 loop: CASSQESGYEQYF. The CDR3 region has the DNA TGTGCCAGCAGCCAAGAATCCGGGTACGAGCAGTACTTC.

This clone is deemed medium-sized. The V and J genes are TRBV6-5 and TRBJ2-1, with 7 bases matching TRBD2. Trimming removed 2 bases from V and 7 bases from J; junction bases left unmatched: 11. Germline CDR1 is MNHEY and CDR2 is SVGAGI. The CDR3 runs 16 residues. This chain's CDR3 is CASSYTPSGAKNEQFF. DNA for the CDR3: TGTGCCAGCAGTTACACCCCGAGCGGGGCTAAGAATGAGCAGTTCTTC.

This chain uses TRBV27 with TRBJ2-1; TRBD2 matches 8 bases. There are 16 residues in the CDR3. Germline values: CDR1 MNHEY, CDR2 SMNVEV (reference sequence). Trimming removed 6 bases from V and 6 bases from J; junction bases left unmatched: 13. The CDR3 spells CASRRERGRGGNEQFF. The CDR3 DNA reads as TGTGCCAGCAGACGAGAGCGGGGCCGGGGGGGCAATGAGCAGTTCTTC.

The chain joins TRBV9 to TRBJ2-5; D is perhaps TRBD2 (5 bases). Germline assignment: CDR1 SGDLS and CDR2 YYNGEE. The CDR3 runs 15 residues. V shed 4 bases and J shed 2 bases, with 15 bases lying between them. CDR3 in DNA: TGTGCCAGCAGCTCCGCCGGGATAGATCAAGAGACCCAGTACTTC. It translates to CASSSAGIDQETQYF. The full variable domain, in which reference TRBV9 and TRBJ2-5 provide the parts outside the CDR3, is DSGVTQTPKHLITATGQRVTLRCSPRSGDLSVYWYQQSLDQGLQFLIQYYNGEERAKGNILERFSAQQFPDLHSELNLSSLELGDSALYFCASSSAGIDQETQYFGPGTRLLVL.

The V gene is TRBV30, the J gene TRBJ1-1; a weak D match, TRBD1 (5 bases). The CDR3 has 14 residues. V was shortened by 3 bases and J by 3 bases, with 14 bases between the two germline ends. Germline V lookup: CDR1 GTSNPN, CDR2 SVGIG (reference sequence). The CDR3 protein is CAWSPRVGDTEAFF. CDR3 nucleotides: TGTGCCTGGAGCCCCAGGGTGGGGGACACTGAAGCTTTCTTT.

This chain joins TRBV6-1 and TRBJ1-5; D unresolved. Between the trimmed V and J ends, which lost 3 bases and 3 bases, there was a span of 15 bases. The germline V gene has CDR1 MNHNS and CDR2 SASEGT. CDR3 length equals 16 residues. CDR3 residues: CASSDMGLYNNQPQHF. The CDR3 nucleotides are TGTGCCAGCAGTGATATGGGGTTGTATAACAATCAGCCCCAGCATTTT.

A few counts support this clone. V usage is TRBV6-5 and J usage is TRBJ2-7, with TRBD1 matching 9 bases. Germline CDR1 reads MNHEY; CDR2 reads SVGAGI. The junction had 3 bases not matched to a gene; V was cut back by 6 bases and J by 0 bases. The CDR3 is 14 amino acids. CDR3 residues: CASRQGASSYEQYF. Written as DNA, the CDR3 is TGTGCCAGCAGACAGGGGGCTTCCTCCTACGAGCAGTACTTC.

A few counts support this clone. The V and J genes are TRBV19 and TRBJ2-7; D possibly matches TRBD1 or TRBD2 (5 bases each). The length of the CDR3 is 15 residues. Germline CDR1 LNHDA, CDR2 SQIVND (reference sequence). With 3 bases removed from V and 1 base from J, the gap between germline ends came to 13 bases. In DNA, the CDR3 is TGTGCCAGTAGTATTGCCCGGGGCAGTTCCTACGAGCAGTACTTC. Translation: CASSIARGSSYEQYF.

The gene calls are TRBV4-3 and TRBJ1-2; TRBD1 agrees at 10 bases. Germline V gives CDR1 LGHNA, CDR2 YSLEER. V trimming: 3 bases; J trimming: 3 bases; junction bases outside the gene matches: 1. The CDR3 sequence is 14 residues long. The CDR3: CASSHGQGDYGYTF. As DNA, the CDR3 is TGCGCCAGCAGCCACGGACAGGGGGACTATGGCTACACCTTC.

The chain recombines TRBV29-1 with TRBJ1-4; a weak D match, TRBD1 (5 bases). The CDR3 consists of 14 residues. The ends were cut back, 0 bases at V and 7 bases at J, with 12 bases in the middle. Per the germline V gene, CDR1 is SQVTM and CDR2 is ANQGSEA. The CDR3, as DNA: TGCAGCGTTGAAGATTATGCTGGGGGTGAAAAACTGTTTTTT. Translation gives CSVEDYAGGEKLFF.

The rearrangement links TRBV28 to TRBJ1-1; 9 bases match TRBD1. The CDR3 consists of 13 residues. The J segment lost 4 bases and the V segment lost 4 bases, leaving 1 base of the junction unmatched. The germline gives CDR1 MDHEN, CDR2 SYDVKM. The CDR3 coding sequence is TGTGCCAGCAGTTGGGACAGGGCCACTGAAGCTTTCTTT. The encoded protein is CASSWDRATEAFF.

The chain carries TRBV6-1 and TRBJ2-3, with 12 bases fitting TRBD2. Per the germline V gene, CDR1 is MNHNS and CDR2 is SASEGT. CDR3 length: 17 amino acids. V shed 2 bases, J shed 5 bases, and the junction held 8 bases outside the gene matches. CDR3 sequence: CASSETLAGGPGDTQYF. DNA of the CDR3: TGTGCCAGCAGTGAAACGCTAGCGGGAGGGCCGGGAGATACGCAGTATTTT.

CDR3 sequence reads: CASMSGQGRQETQYF. Written as DNA, the CDR3 is TGTGCCAGCATGTCAGGACAGGGAAGACAAGAGACCCAGTACTTC. J is TRBJ2-5 and V is TRBV6-5, with 8 positions matching TRBD1. J lost 2 bases, V lost 7 bases, and 9 bases had no gene match. Germline values: CDR1 MNHEY, CDR2 SVGAGI. The CDR3 totals 15 residues.

V gene TRBV18 combines with J gene TRBJ1-2; maybe TRBD1 (6 bases). The CDR3 is made up of 15 amino acids. The V end was cut by 2 bases, the J end by 2 bases, with 12 bases between. The germline gives CDR1 KGHSH, CDR2 LQKENI. The CDR3 loop is CASSPGGHANYGYTF. In DNA form, the CDR3 reads TGTGCCAGCTCACCAGGGGGCCACGCCAACTATGGCTACACCTTC. Combining the CDR3 with reference TRBV18 and TRBJ1-2 gives the whole variable domain NAGVMQNPRHLVRRRGQEARLRCSPMKGHSHVYWYRQLPEEGLKFMVYLQKENIIDESGMPKERFSAEFPKEGPSILRIQQVVRGDSAAYFCASSPGGHANYGYTFGSGTRLTVV.

This rearrangement joins TRBV15 to TRBJ1-2, with no clear D. With 3 bases removed from V and 6 bases from J, the gap between germline ends came to 11 bases. Germline CDR1 LNHNV, CDR2 YYDKDF (reference sequence). This CDR3 contains 13 residues. The chain's CDR3 is CATSSRILDGYTF. The CDR3 coding sequence is TGTGCCACCAGCAGTCGGATCCTGGATGGCTACACCTTC.